This T cell receptor beta chain was sequenced in a study of T cell responses to AZD1222 COVID-19 vaccine. Broader study findings: Spike-specific TCR breadth and depth grew following two AZD1222 doses. Clonal diversity was possibly underestimated, and the donors were mostly white British, with more females.

As to this clone: The antigen remains unidentified.

V lost 10 bases to trimming and J lost 6 bases; unmatched junction nucleotides: 8. This CDR3 spans 13 amino acids. Germline V gene sequence: CDR1 ENHRY, CDR2 SYGVKD. Clones were read by immunoSEQ multiplex PCR, and TCRdb kept only the in-frame ones, dropping some. The repertoire holds approximately 160,000 clones, with 90% as singletons. The sequencing used peripheral blood, collected on day 0 of AZD1222 vaccination. This TCR derives from an adult in good health. The V gene is TRBV10-3, the J gene TRBJ1-4; 7 positions match TRBD1. DNA of the CDR3: TGTGCCACCTGTACAGGGGTTGATGAAAAACTGTTTTTT. It yields the protein CATCTGVDEKLFF.